This T cell receptor (beta chain) was sequenced during a study of T cells in Graves' hyperthyroidism and ophthalmopathy. The CDR3 runs to 13 residues. CDR1 and CDR2 from the germline V gene are SEHNR and FQNEAQ (reference sequence). Regions amplified from RNA transcripts were the TCR beta CDR3 regions. HTBI primers drove first-round RT-PCR of the TCR CDR3. TCRdb itself ran the multiplex PCR reads through MiXCR, one entry per CDR3 protein. The top ten hold more than 6% of the sample, which has 500,000 to 750,000 distinct CDR3 sequences, over 12% seen once. Investigators excluded patients with uncontrolled infection, other autoimmune disease, pregnancy or lactation. This clonotype showed up many times. A read error may account for a junction end that differs from germline.

The sequenced material came from blood. The TCR was taken from a woman between 18 and 29 years old with Graves' ophthalmopathy. V is TRBV7-9 and J is TRBJ1-1, with 9 bases aligning to TRBD1. The CDR3 region has the DNA TGTGCCAGCAGCGGACAGGGGAACAGTGAAGCTTTCTTT. Its protein is CASSGQGNSEAFF.